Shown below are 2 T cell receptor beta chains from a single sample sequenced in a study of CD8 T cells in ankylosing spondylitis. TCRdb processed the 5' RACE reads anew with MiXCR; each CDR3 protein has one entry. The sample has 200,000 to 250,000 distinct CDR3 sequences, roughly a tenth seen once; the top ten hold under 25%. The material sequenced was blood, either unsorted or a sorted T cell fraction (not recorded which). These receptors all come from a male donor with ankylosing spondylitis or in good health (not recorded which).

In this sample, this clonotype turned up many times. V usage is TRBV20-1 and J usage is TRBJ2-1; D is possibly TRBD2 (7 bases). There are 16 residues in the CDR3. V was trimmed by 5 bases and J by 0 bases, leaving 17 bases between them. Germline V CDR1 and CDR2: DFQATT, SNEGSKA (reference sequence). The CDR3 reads CSAPLRGGGSYNEQFF. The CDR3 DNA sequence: TGCAGTGCTCCCCTGAGGGGGGGGGGCTCCTACAATGAGCAGTTCTTC.

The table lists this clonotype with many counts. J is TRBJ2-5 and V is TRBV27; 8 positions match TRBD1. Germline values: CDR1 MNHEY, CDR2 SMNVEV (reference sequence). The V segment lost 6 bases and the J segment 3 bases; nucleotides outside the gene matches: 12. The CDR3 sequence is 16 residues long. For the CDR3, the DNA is TGTGCCAGCAGCGATCAGGACAGGGAAGCGGAAGAGACCCAGTACTTC. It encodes CASSDQDREAEETQYF.